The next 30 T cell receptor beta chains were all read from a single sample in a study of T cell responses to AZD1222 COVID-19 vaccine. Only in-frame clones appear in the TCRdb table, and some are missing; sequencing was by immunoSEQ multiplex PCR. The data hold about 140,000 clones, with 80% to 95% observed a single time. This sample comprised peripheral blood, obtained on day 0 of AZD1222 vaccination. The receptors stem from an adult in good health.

The CDR3 region is CASSPGGAGNSPLHF. The CDR3 nucleotides are TGTGCCAGCAGCCCCGGGGGGGCCGGGAATTCACCCCTCCACTTT. The chain combines TRBV7-9 with TRBJ1-6, with D maybe TRBD1 (6 bases). V was cut by 5 bases and J by 7 bases, with 15 bases left in between. Per the germline V gene, CDR1 is SEHNR and CDR2 is FQNEAQ (reference sequence). This CDR3 contains 15 residues.

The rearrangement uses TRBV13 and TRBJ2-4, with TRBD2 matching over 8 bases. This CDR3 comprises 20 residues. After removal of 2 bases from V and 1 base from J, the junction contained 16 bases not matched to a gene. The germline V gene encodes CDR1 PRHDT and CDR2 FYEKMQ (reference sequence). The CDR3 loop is CASSLRFGSGKALAKNIQYF. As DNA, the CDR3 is TGTGCCAGCAGCTTAAGGTTTGGTAGCGGGAAGGCGCTGGCCAAAAACATTCAGTACTTC.

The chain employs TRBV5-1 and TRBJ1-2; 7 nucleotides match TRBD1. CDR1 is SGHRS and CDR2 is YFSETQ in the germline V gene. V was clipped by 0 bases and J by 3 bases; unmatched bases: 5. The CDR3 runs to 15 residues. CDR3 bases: TGCGCCAGCAGCTTGGGGACAGGATCTTACTATGGCTACACCTTC. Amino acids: CASSLGTGSYYGYTF.

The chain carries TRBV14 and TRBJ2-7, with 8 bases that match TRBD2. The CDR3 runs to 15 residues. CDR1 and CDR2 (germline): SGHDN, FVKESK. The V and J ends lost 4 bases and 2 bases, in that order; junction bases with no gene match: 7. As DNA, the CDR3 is TGTGCCAGCAGCCCGGAGGCGGGGGGAACCTACGAGCAGTACTTC. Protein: CASSPEAGGTYEQYF.

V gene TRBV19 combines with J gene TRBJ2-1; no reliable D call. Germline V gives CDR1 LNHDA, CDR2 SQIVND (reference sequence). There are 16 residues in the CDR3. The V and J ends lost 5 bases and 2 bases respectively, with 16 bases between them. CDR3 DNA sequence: TGTGCCAGTAGTTACCCCTACACGACGGCCTACAATGAGCAGTTCTTC. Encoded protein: CASSYPYTTAYNEQFF.

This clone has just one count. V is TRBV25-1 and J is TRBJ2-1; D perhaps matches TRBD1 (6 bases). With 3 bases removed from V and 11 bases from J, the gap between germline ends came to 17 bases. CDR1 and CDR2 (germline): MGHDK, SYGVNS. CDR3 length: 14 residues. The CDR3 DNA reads TGTGCCAGCAGTGATCTCTTACTGGGGGACAAGCAGTTCTTC. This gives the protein CASSDLLLGDKQFF.

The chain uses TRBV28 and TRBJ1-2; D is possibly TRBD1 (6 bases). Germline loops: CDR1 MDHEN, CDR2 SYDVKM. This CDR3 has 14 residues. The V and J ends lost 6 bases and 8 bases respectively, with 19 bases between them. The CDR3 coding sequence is TGTGCCAGCAGCACCGACAGGAAAGGTTGGGGCTACACCTTC. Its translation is CASSTDRKGWGYTF.

The CDR3 protein is CASSQEPSPETQYF. The CDR3, as DNA: TGTGCCAGCAGCCAAGAACCCAGTCCGGAGACCCAGTACTTC. V and J are TRBV3-1 (or the pseudogene TRBV3-2) and TRBJ2-5, with D unclear. CDR3 length: 14 amino acids. Germline V gives CDR1 LGHDT, CDR2 YNNKEL (reference sequence). Deletions cut 0 bases from V and 5 bases from J, with 10 bases between.

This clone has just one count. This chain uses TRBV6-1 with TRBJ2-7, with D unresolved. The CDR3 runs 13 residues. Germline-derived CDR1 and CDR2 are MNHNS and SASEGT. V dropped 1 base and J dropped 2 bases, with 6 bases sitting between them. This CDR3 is CASSEDRTYEQYF. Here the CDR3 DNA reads TGTGCCAGCAGTGAAGACAGAACCTACGAGCAGTACTTC.

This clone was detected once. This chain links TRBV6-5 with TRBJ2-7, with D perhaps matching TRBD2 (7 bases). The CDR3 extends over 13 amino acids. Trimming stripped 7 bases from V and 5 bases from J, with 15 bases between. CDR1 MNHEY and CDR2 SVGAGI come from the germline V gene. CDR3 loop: CASTAGGPNEQYF. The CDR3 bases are TGTGCCAGCACCGCCGGGGGGCCTAACGAGCAGTACTTC.

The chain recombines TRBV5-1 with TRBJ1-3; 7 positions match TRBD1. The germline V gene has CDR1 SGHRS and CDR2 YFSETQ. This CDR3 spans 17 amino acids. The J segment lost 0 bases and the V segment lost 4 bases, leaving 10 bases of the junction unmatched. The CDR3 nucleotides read TGCGCCAGCAGCCCCAGACAGGGTGCTAGCTCTGGAAACACCATATATTTT. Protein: CASSPRQGASSGNTIYF.

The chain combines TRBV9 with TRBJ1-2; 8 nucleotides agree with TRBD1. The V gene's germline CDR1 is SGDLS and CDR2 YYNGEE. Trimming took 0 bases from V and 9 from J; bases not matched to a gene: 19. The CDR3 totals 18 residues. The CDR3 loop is CASSVDRLGTSDRGRYTF. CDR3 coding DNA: TGTGCCAGCAGCGTAGATCGTCTCGGGACTTCTGACAGGGGCCGCTACACCTTC.

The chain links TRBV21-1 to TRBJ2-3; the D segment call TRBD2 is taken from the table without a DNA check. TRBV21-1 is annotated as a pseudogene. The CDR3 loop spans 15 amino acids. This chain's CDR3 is CATLYSSDRTDTQYF. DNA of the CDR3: TGTGCCACCCTCTACTCTAGCGACCGCACAGATACGCAGTATTTT.

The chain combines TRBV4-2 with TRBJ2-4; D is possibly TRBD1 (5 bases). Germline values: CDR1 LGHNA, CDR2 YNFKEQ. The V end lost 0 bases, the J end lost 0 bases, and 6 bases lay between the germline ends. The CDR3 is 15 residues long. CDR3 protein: CASSQEQGAKNIQYF. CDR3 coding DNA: TGTGCCAGCAGCCAAGAGCAGGGAGCCAAAAACATTCAGTACTTC.

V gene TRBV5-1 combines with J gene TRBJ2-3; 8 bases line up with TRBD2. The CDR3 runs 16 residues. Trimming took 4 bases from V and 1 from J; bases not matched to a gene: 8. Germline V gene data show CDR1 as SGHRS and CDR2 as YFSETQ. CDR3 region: CASSPQGRGGTDTQYF. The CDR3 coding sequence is TGCGCCAGCAGCCCCCAGGGGCGGGGGGGCACAGATACGCAGTATTTT.

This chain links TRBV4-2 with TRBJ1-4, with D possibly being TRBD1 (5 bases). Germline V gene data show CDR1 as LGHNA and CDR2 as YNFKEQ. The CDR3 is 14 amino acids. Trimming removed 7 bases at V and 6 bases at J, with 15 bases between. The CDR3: CASISGQGDEKLFF. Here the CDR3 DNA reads TGTGCCAGCATTTCTGGGCAGGGTGATGAAAAACTGTTTTTT.

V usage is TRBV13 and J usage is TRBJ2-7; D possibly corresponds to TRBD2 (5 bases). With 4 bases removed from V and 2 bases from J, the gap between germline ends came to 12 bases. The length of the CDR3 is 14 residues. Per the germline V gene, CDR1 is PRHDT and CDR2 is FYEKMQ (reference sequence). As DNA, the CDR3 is TGTGCCAGCAGCTCCGGACTGGTCACCTACGAGCAGTACTTC. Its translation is CASSSGLVTYEQYF.

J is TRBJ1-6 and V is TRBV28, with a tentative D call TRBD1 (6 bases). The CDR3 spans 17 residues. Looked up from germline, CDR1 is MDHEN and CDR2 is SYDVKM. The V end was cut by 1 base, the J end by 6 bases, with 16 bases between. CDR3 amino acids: CASSLFEGQSINSPLHF. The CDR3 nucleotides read TGTGCCAGCAGTTTATTCGAAGGACAGTCGATTAATTCACCCCTCCACTTT.

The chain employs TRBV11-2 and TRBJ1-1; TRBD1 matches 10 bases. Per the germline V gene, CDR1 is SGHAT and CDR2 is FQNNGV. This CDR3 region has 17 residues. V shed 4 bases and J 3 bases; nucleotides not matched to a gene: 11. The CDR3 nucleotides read TGTGCCAGCAGCTCCTCCTGGACAGGGGGGGAGGACACTGAAGCTTTCTTT. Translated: CASSSSWTGGEDTEAFF.

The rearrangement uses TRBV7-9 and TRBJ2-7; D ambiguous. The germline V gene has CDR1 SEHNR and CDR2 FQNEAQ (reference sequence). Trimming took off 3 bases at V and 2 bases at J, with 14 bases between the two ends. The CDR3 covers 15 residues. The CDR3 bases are TGTGCCAGCAGCTTTCGAGGCCCGTCCACCTACGAGCAGTACTTC. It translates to CASSFRGPSTYEQYF.

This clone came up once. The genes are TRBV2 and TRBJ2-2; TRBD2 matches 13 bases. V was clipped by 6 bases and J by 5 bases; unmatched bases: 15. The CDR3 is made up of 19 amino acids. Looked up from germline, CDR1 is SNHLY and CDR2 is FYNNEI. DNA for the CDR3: TGTGCCAGCAGGAAGTGGGGCCCGGGACTAGCGGGACTTACCGGGGAGCTGTTTTTT. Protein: CASRKWGPGLAGLTGELFF.

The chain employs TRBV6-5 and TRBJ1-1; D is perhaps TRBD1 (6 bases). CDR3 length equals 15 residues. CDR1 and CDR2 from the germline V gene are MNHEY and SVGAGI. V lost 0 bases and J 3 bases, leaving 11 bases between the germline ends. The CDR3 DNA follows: TGTGCCAGCAGTTACTCGGGGGGGCAGGACACTGAAGCTTTCTTT. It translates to CASSYSGGQDTEAFF.

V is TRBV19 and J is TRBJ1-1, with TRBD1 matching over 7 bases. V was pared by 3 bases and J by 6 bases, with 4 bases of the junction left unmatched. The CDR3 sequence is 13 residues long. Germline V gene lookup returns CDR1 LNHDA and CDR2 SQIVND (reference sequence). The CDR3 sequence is CASSMDRRAEAFF. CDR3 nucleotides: TGTGCCAGTAGTATGGACAGGAGGGCTGAAGCTTTCTTT.

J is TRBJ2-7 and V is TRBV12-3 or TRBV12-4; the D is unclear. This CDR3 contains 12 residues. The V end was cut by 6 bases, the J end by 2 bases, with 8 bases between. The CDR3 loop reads CASSQIAYEQYF. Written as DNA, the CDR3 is TGTGCCAGCAGCCAAATTGCCTACGAGCAGTACTTC.

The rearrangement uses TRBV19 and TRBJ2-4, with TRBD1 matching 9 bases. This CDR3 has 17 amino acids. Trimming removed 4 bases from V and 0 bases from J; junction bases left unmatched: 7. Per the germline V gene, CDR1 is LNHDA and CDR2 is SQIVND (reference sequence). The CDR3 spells CASSTPGQGLAKNIQYF. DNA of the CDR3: TGTGCCAGTAGTACCCCTGGACAGGGGCTAGCCAAAAACATTCAGTACTTC. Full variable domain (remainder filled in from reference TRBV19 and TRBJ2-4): DGGITQSPKYLFRKEGQNVTLSCEQNLNHDAMYWYRQDPGQGLRLIYYSQIVNDFQKGDIAEGYSVSREKKESFPLTVTSAQKNPTAFYLCASSTPGQGLAKNIQYFGAGTRLSVL.

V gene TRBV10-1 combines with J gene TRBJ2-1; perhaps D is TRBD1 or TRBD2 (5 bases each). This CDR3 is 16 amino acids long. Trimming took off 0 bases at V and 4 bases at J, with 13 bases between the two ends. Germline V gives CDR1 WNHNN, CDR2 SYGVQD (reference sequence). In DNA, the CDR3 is TGCGCCAGCAGTGAGTCTGGGGGAGTCCGTTACAATGAGCAGTTCTTC. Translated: CASSESGGVRYNEQFF.

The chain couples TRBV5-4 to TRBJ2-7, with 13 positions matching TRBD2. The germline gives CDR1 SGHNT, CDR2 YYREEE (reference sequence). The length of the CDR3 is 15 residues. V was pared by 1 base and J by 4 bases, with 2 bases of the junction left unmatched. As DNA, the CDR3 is TGTGCCAGCAGCTTGTCGACTAGCGGGAGGTACGAGCAGTACTTC. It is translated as CASSLSTSGRYEQYF.

The CDR3 region is CASSPVPGTGWATNEKLFF. The CDR3 DNA reads TGTGCCAGCAGCCCCGTCCCAGGGACAGGGTGGGCAACTAATGAAAAACTGTTTTTT. This chain connects TRBV7-2 to TRBJ1-4, with TRBD1 identical over 9 bases. V lost 5 bases and J lost 0; bases outside the gene matches: 13. The length of the CDR3 is 19 residues. Germline V gene data show CDR1 as SGHTA and CDR2 as FQGNSA.

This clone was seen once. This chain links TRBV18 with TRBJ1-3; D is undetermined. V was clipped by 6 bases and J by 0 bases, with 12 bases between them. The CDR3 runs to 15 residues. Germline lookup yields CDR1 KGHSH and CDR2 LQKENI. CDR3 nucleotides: TGTGCCAGCTCCCCCAACGACATCTCTGGAAACACCATATATTTT. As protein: CASSPNDISGNTIYF.

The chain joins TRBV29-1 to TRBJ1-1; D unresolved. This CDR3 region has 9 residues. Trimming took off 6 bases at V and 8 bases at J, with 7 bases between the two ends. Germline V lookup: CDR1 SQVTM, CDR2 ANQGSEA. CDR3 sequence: CSVDTEAFF. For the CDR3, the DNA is TGCAGCGTGGATACAGAAGCTTTCTTT.